This T cell receptor beta chain was found in a study of CD8+ T cells in alopecia areata (dated by TCRdb to 2016 to 2019). General notes on the study: The treated patients took part in an open-label pilot trial in which moderate-to-severe alopecia areata was treated with oral tofacitinib at 5 to 10 mg twice daily. Patients on tofacitinib were biopsied at baseline and after 4 and 24 weeks of treatment, and several of the patients also had a later scalp biopsy. The SALT score, which quantifies the percentage of affected scalp surface area, was used to measure disease severity in treated patients. Tofacitinib was given for 6 to 18 months, followed by 6 months of follow-up off drug to assess delayed response and recurrence. TCRbeta CDR3 regions were amplified by immunoSEQ multiplex PCR with 35 Vbeta forward and 13 Jbeta reverse primers. Scalp clonality was compared across normal scalp (n=4), patchy alopecia areata scalp (n=8), and alopecia totalis/universalis scalp (n=8). The RNA source kit depended on sample type: the PAXgene miRNA kit for fixed scalp, the miRNeasy kit for PBMCs, and the RNeasy kit for mouse skin. Human TCRbeta sequencing covered scalp tissue and sorted CD4+ and CD8+ peripheral blood T cells from patchy and totalis/universalis alopecia areata patients and healthy controls. To study T cell clonal expansion in alopecia areata, the researchers applied high-throughput TCRbeta sequencing to both the C3H/HeJ mouse model and human patients. What the work shows at the level of the full study, not this receptor alone: Compared with normal scalp, lesional scalp, particularly in alopecia totalis/universalis, had higher clonality and more expanded CD8+ clones, which suggests antigenic drive. Because the treated cohort was small and had only one nonresponder, larger studies are needed to examine links between baseline CD8+ expansion and response. With tofacitinib, both scalp clonality and the number of expanded CD8+ clones among the top 100 scalp clones went down significantly. Resident alphabeta T cells in normal human skin are also sequenced, complicating scalp TCR repertoire analysis, unlike mouse skin dominated by gammadelta T cells. Shared TCR sequences between patients were less evident than in mice, which may be partly attributable to HLA diversity in the patient population. Many expanded lesional clones were found to persist in scalp and blood during tofacitinib treatment, and relapse after treatment cessation may be partly explained by this persistence.

The sample's time point label is to be understood as: more than three weeks on oral tofacitinib. The sample's treatment or condition, from its label and the paper: oral pan-JAK inhibitor, 5-10 mg twice daily. Peripheral blood and lesional scalp punch biopsies were obtained from patients with alopecia areata. PBMCs were isolated by density centrifugation and stained for CD3, CD4 and CD8, and CD4+ and CD8+ T cells were sorted on a FACSAria. Turning to this clone: The target of this receptor is not known. No base-level quality is on record; no much larger clone is a single base apart.

CDR1 and CDR2 (GTSNPN, SVGIG) derive from the germline V gene (reference sequence). Relative to germline, V is 0 bases shorter and J is 3 bases shorter, with 11 bases between their ends. The CDR3 spans 14 residues, from the cysteine through the phenylalanine. Only CDR3 DNA remains: 42 bases, in frame from the first base. Receptors were amplified or captured by the immunoSEQ multiplex PCR assay. To provide template for TCR sequencing, every sample had RNA extracted and reverse transcribed into cDNA. First-strand cDNA was synthesized with SuperScript III using a 2:1 mix of oligo-dT and random hexamers. A synthetic immune receptor repertoire was used to gauge amplification bias, and whatever bias remained was removed computationally. The original methods were these. After raw reads were preprocessed to remove errors, the CDR3 was defined following IMGT conventions as running from the conserved cysteine to phenylalanine. Clonality was computed as 1 minus the Shannon entropy, with the entropy normalized by log2 of the number of productive unique TCRs. CD4 or CD8 identity of scalp clones was inferred by cross-referencing scalp TCRbeta sequences with sorted blood CD4 and CD8 repertoires. This is the immuneACCESS table as TCRdb keeps it, with only in-frame sequences that have V and J called. A part of the clones is gone; compared with another copy, unresolved V genes explain less than half, and the rest is unexplained. The V and J calls and the clone size are those of that table, but D and trimming were determined from the DNA. The sample table lists about 140,000 clones, 86% of them with a count of one. The ten biggest clones cover less than 15% of the sample.

This TCR was recovered from a human donor with alopecia areata. The sequence joins TRBV30 to TRBJ1-1; no confident D gene assignment can be made. The sequencing here drew on CD8+ T cells sorted from blood, taken at week 4, from a patient treated with tofacitinib. In nucleotide form, the sequence is TGTGCCTGGAGTGTCTCTGTCGGGGACACTGAAGCTTTCTTT. It encodes CAWSVSVGDTEAFF. The full variable domain, completed from the reference TRBV30 and TRBJ1-1 proteins outside the CDR3, reads SQTIHQWPATLVQPVGSPLSLECTVEGTSNPNLYWYRQAAGRGLQLLFYSVGIGQISSEVPQNLSASRPQDRQFILSSKKLLLSDSGFYLCAWSVSVGDTEAFFGQGTRLTVV.